The T cell receptor beta chain under discussion was sequenced for a study of shared clonotypes between healthy human individuals. Study-wide results and caveats: The four-donor shared clonotypes exceeded non-shared clonotypes in generation probability, with non-shared ones scoring lower.

Terminally differentiated effector memory CD45RA+ cells were excluded by CCR7 positive selection of CD45RO-negative cells. Adults of Caucasian background living in Nashville, Tennessee made up all donors. Comments on this clone: Antigen: not known. Other DNA sequences from this sample encode an identical CDR3 as well.

Produced via immunoSEQ multiplex PCR; TCRdb's table is partial and in-frame only. Of more than 2 million clones in the sample, around 95% are singletons; the top ten hold more than 1.5%. Trimming pared 6 bases from V and 4 bases from J, leaving 10 bases between. CDR1 is MDHEN and CDR2 is SYDVKM in the germline V gene. CDR3 length equals 12 residues. The chain joins TRBV28 to TRBJ2-7, with D uncertain. The sample was naive CD8+ T cells from PBMCs. The source of this sequence is a man younger than 35 in good health. Some clones in this sample may be carry-over from other donors' samples. The CDR3 sequence: CASSPPGYEQYF. CDR3 nucleotides: TGTGCCAGCAGCCCACCCGGGTACGAGCAGTACTTC.